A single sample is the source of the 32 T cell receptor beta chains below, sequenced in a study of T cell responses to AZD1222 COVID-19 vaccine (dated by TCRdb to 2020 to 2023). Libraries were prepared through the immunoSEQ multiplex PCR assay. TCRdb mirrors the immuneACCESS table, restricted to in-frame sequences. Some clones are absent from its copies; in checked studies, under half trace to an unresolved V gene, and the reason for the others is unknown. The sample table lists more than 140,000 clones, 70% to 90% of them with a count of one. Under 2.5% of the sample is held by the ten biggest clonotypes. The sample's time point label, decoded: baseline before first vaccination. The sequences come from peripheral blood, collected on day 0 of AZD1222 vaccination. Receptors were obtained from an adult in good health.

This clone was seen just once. CDR3 DNA: TGTGCCAGCAGTGCGGAGATAGCGGGGGCCTACAATGAGCAGTTCTTC. Encoded protein: CASSAEIAGAYNEQFF. The chain links TRBV6-1 to TRBJ2-1, with TRBD2 matching over 9 bases. CDR1 MNHNS and CDR2 SASEGT come from the germline V gene. The CDR3 has 16 residues. V lost 4 bases, J lost 2 bases, and 6 bases stayed unmatched.

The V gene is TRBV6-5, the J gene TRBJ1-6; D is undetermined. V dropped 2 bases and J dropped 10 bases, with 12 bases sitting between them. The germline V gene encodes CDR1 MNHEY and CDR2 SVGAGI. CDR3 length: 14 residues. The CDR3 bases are TGTGCCAGCAGTTACGGTCCAGAGGGATCACCCCTCCACTTT. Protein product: CASSYGPEGSPLHF.

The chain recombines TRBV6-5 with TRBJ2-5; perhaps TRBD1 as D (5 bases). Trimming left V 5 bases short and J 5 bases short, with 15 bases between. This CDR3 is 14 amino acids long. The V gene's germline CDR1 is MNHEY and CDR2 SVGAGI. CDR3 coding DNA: TGTGCCAGCAGTAGGGGCAGGGTGTTGGAGACCCAGTACTTC. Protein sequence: CASSRGRVLETQYF.

The CDR3 is CASSVTGGSYNEQFF. The CDR3 DNA reads as TGTGCCAGCAGCGTGACAGGGGGCTCCTACAATGAGCAGTTCTTC. The chain carries TRBV11-2 and TRBJ2-1, with 9 bases matching TRBD1. CDR1 and CDR2 from the germline V gene are SGHAT and FQNNGV. This CDR3 spans 15 amino acids. The J segment lost 0 bases and the V segment lost 5 bases, leaving 2 bases of the junction unmatched.

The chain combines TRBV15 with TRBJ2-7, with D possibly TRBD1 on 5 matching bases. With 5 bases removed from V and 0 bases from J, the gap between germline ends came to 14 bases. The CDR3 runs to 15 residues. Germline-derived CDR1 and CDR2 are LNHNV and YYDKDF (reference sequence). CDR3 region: CATSGSTGPSYEQYF. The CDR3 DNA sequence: TGTGCCACCAGCGGGTCAACAGGACCCTCCTACGAGCAGTACTTC.

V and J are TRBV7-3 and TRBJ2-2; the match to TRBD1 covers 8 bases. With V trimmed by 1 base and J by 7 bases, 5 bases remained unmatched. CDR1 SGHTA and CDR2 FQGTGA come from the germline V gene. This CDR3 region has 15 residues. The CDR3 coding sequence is TGTGCCAGCAGCTTAAAGGCAGGGGGCGGCGGGGAGCTGTTTTTT. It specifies CASSLKAGGGGELFF. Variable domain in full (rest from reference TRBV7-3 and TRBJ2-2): GAGVSQTPSNKVTEKGKYVELRCDPISGHTALYWYRQSLGQGPEFLIYFQGTGAADDSGLPNDRFFAVRPEGSVSTLKIQRTERGDSAVYLCASSLKAGGGGELFFGEGSRLTVL.

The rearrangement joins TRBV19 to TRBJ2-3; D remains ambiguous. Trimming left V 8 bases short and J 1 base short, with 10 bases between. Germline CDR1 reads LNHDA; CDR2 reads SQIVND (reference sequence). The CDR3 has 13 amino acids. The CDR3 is CASSHGGTDTQYF. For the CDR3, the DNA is TGTGCCAGTTCTCATGGGGGCACAGATACGCAGTATTTT.

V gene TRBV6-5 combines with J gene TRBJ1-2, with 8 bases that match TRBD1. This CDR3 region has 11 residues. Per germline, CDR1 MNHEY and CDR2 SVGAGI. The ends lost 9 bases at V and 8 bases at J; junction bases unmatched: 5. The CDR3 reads CASKGQGGYTF. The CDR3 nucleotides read TGTGCCAGTAAAGGACAGGGCGGCTACACCTTC.

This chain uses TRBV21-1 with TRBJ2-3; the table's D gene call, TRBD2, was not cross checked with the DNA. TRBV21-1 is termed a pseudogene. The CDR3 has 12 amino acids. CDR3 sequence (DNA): TGTGCCAGCAGCACAACGGAGGATACGCAGTATTTT. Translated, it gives CASSTTEDTQYF.

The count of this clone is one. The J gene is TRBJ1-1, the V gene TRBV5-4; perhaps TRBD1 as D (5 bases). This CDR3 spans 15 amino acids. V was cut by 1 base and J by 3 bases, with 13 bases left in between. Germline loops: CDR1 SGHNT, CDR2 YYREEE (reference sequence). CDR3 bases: TGTGCCAGCAGCTTGCCAGGGAGGGCGGACACTGAAGCTTTCTTT. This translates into CASSLPGRADTEAFF.

CDR3 loop: CATISDTGELFF. DNA for the CDR3: TGTGCCACCATTTCTGACACCGGGGAGCTGTTTTTT. This rearrangement joins TRBV24-1 to TRBJ2-2; unclear D gene. CDR3 length: 12 amino acids. CDR1 is KGHDR, CDR2 SFDVKD, per germline. Trimming shortened V by 8 bases and J by 3 bases, and 6 bases separated the two germline ends.

CDR3 sequence: CASSLEVSGYTF. CDR3 nucleotide sequence: TGTGCCAGCAGCTTAGAGGTTTCTGGCTACACCTTC. The rearrangement links TRBV7-2 to TRBJ1-2; D uncertain. The CDR3 consists of 12 residues. CDR1 is SGHTA, CDR2 FQGNSA, per germline. V lost 1 base, J lost 7 bases, and 7 bases lay in between.

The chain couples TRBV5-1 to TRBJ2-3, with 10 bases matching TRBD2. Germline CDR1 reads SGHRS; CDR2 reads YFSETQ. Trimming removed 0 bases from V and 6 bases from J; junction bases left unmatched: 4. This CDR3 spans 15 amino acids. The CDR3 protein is CASSLEASGSDTQYF. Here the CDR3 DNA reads TGCGCCAGCAGCTTGGAGGCTAGCGGGAGTGATACGCAGTATTTT.

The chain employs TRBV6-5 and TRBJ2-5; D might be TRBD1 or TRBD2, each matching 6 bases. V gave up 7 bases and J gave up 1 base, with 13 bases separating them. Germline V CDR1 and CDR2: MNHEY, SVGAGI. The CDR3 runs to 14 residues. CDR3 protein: CASTPPGAQETQYF. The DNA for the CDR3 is TGTGCCAGCACCCCCCCGGGGGCCCAAGAGACCCAGTACTTC.

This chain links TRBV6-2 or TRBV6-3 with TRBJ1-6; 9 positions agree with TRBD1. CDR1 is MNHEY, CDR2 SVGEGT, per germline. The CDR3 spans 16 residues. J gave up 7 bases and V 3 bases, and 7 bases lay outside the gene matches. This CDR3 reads CASSYQRQGGNSPLHF. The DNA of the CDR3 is TGTGCCAGCAGTTATCAACGACAGGGGGGGAATTCACCCCTCCACTTT.

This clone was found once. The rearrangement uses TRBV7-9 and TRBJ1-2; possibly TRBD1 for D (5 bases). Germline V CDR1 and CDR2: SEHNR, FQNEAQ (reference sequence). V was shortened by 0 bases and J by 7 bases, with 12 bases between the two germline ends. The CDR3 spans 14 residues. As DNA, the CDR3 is TGTGCCAGCAGCTTAGCAGGGGATCTACGTGGCTACACCTTC. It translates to CASSLAGDLRGYTF.

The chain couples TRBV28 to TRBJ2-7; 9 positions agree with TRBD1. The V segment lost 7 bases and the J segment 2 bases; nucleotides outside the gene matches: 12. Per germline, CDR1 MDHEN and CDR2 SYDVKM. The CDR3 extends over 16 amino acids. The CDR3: CASTNPLRDRAYEQYF. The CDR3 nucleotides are TGTGCCAGCACTAATCCTCTCCGGGACAGGGCCTACGAGCAGTACTTC.

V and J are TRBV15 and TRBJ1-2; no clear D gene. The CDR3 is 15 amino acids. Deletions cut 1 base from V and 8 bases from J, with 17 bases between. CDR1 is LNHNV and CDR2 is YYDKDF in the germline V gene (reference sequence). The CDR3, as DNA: TGTGCCACCAGCAGAGGAGATCCCCAGATGCGAGGCTACACCTTC. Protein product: CATSRGDPQMRGYTF.

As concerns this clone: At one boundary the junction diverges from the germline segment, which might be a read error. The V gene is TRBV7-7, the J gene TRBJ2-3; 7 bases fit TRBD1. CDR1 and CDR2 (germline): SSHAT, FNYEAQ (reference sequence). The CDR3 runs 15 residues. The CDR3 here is CASSPTGTVTDTQYF. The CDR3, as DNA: TGTGCTAGCAGCCCGACCGGGACAGTGACAGATACGCAGTATTTT.

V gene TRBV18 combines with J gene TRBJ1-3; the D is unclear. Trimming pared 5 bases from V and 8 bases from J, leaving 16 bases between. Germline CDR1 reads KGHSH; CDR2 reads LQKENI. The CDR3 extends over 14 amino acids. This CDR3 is CASSSGSHGYTIYF. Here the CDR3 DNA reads TGTGCCAGCTCATCTGGCTCTCACGGGTACACCATATATTTT.

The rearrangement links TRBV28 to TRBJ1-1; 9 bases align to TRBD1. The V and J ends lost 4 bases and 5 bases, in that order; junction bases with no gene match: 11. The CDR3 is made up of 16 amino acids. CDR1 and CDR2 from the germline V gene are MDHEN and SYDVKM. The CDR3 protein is CASSSLPGQGITEAFF. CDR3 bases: TGTGCCAGCAGTTCACTTCCGGGACAGGGTATAACTGAAGCTTTCTTT.

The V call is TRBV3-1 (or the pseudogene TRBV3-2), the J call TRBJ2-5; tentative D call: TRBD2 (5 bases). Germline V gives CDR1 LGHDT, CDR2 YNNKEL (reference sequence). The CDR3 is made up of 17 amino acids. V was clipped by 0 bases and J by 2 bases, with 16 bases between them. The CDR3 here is CASSQDTPFGLQETQYF. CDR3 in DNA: TGTGCCAGCAGCCAAGATACTCCCTTCGGACTGCAAGAGACCCAGTACTTC.

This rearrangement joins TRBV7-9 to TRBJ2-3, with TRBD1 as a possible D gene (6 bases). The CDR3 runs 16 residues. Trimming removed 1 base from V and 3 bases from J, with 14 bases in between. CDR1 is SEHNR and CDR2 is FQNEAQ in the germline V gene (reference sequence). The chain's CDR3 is CASSLGAGARTDTQYF. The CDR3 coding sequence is TGTGCCAGCAGCTTAGGGGCAGGGGCTCGGACAGATACGCAGTATTTT.

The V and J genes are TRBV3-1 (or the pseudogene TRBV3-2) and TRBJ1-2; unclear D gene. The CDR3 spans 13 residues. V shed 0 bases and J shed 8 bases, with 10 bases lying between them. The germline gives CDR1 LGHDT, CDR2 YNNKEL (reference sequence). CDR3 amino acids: CASSQDLRRGYTF. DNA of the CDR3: TGTGCCAGCAGCCAAGATTTGCGTCGGGGCTACACCTTC.

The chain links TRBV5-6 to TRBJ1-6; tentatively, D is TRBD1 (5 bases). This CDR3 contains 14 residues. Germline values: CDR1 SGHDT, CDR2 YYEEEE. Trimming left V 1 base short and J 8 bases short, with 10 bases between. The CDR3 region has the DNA TGTGCCAGCAGCTTGACAGGACGATATTCACCCCTCCACTTT. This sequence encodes CASSLTGRYSPLHF.

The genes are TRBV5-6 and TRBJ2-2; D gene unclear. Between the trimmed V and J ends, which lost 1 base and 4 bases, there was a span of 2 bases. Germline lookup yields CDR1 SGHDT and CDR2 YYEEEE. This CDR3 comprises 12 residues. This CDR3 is CASSLSTGELFF. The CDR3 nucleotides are TGTGCCAGCAGCTTGAGCACCGGGGAGCTGTTTTTT.

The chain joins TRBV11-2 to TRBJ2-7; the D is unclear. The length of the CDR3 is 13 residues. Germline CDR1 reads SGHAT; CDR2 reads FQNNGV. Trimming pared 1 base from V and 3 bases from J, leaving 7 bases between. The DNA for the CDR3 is TGTGCCAGCAGCTTAGGCGAGTTCTACGAGCAGTACTTC. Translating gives CASSLGEFYEQYF. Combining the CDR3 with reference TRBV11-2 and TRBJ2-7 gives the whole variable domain EAGVAQSPRYKIIEKRQSVAFWCNPISGHATLYWYQQILGQGPKLLIQFQNNGVVDDSQLPKDRFSAERLKGVDSTLKIQPAKLEDSAVYLCASSLGEFYEQYFGPGTRLTVT.

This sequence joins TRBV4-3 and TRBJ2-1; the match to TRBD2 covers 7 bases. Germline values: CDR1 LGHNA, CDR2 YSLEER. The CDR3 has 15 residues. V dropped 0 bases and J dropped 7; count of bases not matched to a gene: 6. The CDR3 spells CASSQDSGSGNEQFF. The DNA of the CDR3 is TGCGCCAGCAGCCAAGATTCAGGTAGCGGGAATGAGCAGTTCTTC.

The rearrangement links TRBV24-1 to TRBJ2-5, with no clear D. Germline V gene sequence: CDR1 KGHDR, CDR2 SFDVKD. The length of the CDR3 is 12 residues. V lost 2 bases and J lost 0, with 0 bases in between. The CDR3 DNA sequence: TGTGCCACCAGTGATTACCAAGAGACCCAGTACTTC. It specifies CATSDYQETQYF.

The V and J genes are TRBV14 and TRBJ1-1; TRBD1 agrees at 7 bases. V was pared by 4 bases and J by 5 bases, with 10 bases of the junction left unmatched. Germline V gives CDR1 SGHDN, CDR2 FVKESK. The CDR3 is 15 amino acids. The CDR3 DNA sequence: TGTGCCAGCAGCCGGTCTCCATACAGGGGTACTGAAGCTTTCTTT. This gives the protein CASSRSPYRGTEAFF.

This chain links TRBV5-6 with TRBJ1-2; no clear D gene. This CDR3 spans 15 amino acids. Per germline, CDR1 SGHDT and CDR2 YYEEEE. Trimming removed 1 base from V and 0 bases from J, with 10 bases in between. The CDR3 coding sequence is TGTGCCAGCAGCTTGTGGGCGGTAGCTAACTATGGCTACACCTTC. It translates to CASSLWAVANYGYTF.

This chain's CDR3 is CASSVGSFNEQFF. The DNA of the CDR3 is TGTGCCAGCAGCGTGGGCAGCTTCAATGAGCAGTTCTTC. The chain recombines TRBV9 with TRBJ2-1, with no clear D. Trimming pared 2 bases from V and 6 bases from J, leaving 9 bases between. CDR1 and CDR2 from the germline V gene are SGDLS and YYNGEE. The CDR3 spans 13 residues. Together with reference TRBV9 and TRBJ2-1, the CDR3 gives the full variable domain: DSGVTQTPKHLITATGQRVTLRCSPRSGDLSVYWYQQSLDQGLQFLIQYYNGEERAKGNILERFSAQQFPDLHSELNLSSLELGDSALYFCASSVGSFNEQFFGPGTRLTVL.